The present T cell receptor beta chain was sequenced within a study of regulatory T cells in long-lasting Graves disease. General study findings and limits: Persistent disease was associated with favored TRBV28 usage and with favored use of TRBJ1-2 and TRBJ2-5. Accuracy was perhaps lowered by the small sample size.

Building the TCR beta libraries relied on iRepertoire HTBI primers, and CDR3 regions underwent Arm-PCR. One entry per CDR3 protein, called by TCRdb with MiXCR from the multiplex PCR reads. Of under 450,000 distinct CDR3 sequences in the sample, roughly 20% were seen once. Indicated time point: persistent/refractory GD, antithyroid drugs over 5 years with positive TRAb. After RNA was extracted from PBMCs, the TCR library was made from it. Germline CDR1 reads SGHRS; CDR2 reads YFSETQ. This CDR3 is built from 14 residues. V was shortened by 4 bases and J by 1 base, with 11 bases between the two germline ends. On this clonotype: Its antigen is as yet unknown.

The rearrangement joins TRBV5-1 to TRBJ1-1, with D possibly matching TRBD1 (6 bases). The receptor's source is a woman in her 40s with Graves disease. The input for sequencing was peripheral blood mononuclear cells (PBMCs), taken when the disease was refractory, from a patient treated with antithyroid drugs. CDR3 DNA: TGCGCCAGCAGCAAGTGGACAGCGAACACTGAAGCTTTCTTT. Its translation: CASSKWTANTEAFF.